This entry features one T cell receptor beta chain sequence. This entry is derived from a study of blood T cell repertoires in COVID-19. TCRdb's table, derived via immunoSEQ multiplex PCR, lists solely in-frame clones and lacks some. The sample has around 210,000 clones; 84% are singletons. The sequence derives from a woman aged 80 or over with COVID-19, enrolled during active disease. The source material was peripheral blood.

The CDR3 DNA reads TGTGCCAGCAGCCAAGGGGGGGGGCTGGTGGCCAAAAACATTCAGTACTTC. This encodes CASSQGGGLVAKNIQYF. The chain employs TRBV4-2 and TRBJ2-4; weak D call: TRBD2 (7 bases). The CDR3 is 17 amino acids. The V gene lost 1 base and the J gene lost 1 base, with 14 bases spanning the gap. CDR1 LGHNA and CDR2 YNFKEQ come from the germline V gene.